A single sample is the source of the 29 T cell receptor beta chains below, sequenced in a study of metastatic and nonmetastatic thyroid tumors. Nobody among the patients had been given any treatment before thyroid surgery. TCRdb re-analyzed the PCR reads through MiXCR. The profile shows about 32,000 clones, around 25% of them singletons. Specimen: blood. The receptors come from a female donor with papillary thyroid cancer or a benign thyroid nodule (not recorded which). Some clones in this sample may be carry-over from other donors' samples.

This clone has a count of ten or more. This chain connects TRBV20-1 to TRBJ2-1; D remains ambiguous. Germline V gene lookup returns CDR1 DFQATT and CDR2 SNEGSKA (reference sequence). The length of the CDR3 is 15 residues. V lost 0 bases and J lost 6, with 15 bases in between. The CDR3 bases are TGCAGTGCTAGAGATCAGAGCTATACCCCCAATGAGCAGTTCTTC. Translation: CSARDQSYTPNEQFF.

V and J are TRBV25-1 and TRBJ1-2, with TRBD1 identical over 7 bases. V shed 4 bases, J shed 4 bases, and the junction held 0 bases outside the gene matches. CDR1 is MGHDK and CDR2 is SYGVNS in the germline V gene. This CDR3 region has 12 residues. CDR3 protein: CASSGTGYGYTF. CDR3 bases: TGTGCCAGCAGTGGGACAGGCTATGGCTACACCTTC.

V and J are TRBV4-2 and TRBJ1-6, with a tentative D call TRBD1 (5 bases). V lost 11 bases, J lost 8 bases, and 22 bases lay in between. The CDR3 sequence is 15 residues long. Germline V gene sequence: CDR1 LGHNA, CDR2 YNFKEQ. The chain's CDR3 is CADSQGAEGYSPLHF. CDR3 nucleotides: TGTGCCGACAGCCAAGGGGCGGAGGGTTATTCACCCCTCCACTTT.

This clone was counted at least ten times. V and J are TRBV19 and TRBJ2-2; TRBD1 matches at 9 bases. The CDR3 contains 14 residues. Germline lookup yields CDR1 LNHDA and CDR2 SQIVND (reference sequence). With 8 bases clipped from V and 6 bases from J, the junction kept 7 bases outside the gene matches. The CDR3 nucleotides read TGTGCCAGTGGATTGACAGGGGGGTCCGGGGAGCTGTTTTTT. Amino acids: CASGLTGGSGELFF.

This chain uses TRBV18 with TRBJ2-7; TRBD2 is a possible D gene (6 bases). CDR3 length equals 14 residues. V shed 6 bases and J shed 2 bases, with 14 bases lying between them. Germline values: CDR1 KGHSH, CDR2 LQKENI. The CDR3 DNA is TGTGCCAGCTCCCGCGGGGCCGGAACCTACGAGCAGTACTTC. Residues: CASSRGAGTYEQYF.

This clone was recorded at least ten times. This chain links TRBV19 with TRBJ1-2; 8 positions match TRBD1. This CDR3 region has 16 residues. Per the germline V gene, CDR1 is LNHDA and CDR2 is SQIVND (reference sequence). V shed 6 bases and J 6 bases; nucleotides not matched to a gene: 15. The DNA of the CDR3 is TGTGCCAGTAGCTTAGCCGGGACAGGATCACCTCATGGCTACACCTTC. This translates into CASSLAGTGSPHGYTF.

This clone showed up many times. The rearrangement joins TRBV9 to TRBJ2-3; TRBD1 aligns across 10 bases. The CDR3 has 18 residues. Looked up from germline, CDR1 is SGDLS and CDR2 is YYNGEE. V trimming: 3 bases; J trimming: 5 bases; junction bases outside the gene matches: 15. The CDR3 here is CASSAQPVDRGLIDTQYF. CDR3 in DNA: TGTGCCAGCAGCGCGCAACCCGTAGACAGGGGGCTAATAGATACGCAGTATTTT.

This clone was seen repeatedly, ten times or more. This chain joins TRBV7-9 and TRBJ1-1; D uncertain. Germline V lookup: CDR1 SEHNR, CDR2 FQNEAQ (reference sequence). The CDR3 covers 14 residues. V lost 6 bases, J lost 6 bases, and 17 bases lay in between. The CDR3 bases are TGTGCCAGCAGTTTAAGTAGGCGGGAGGCTGAAGCTTTCTTT. Its translation is CASSLSRREAEAFF.

This clone was found many times. The J gene is TRBJ1-2, the V gene TRBV2; no firm D call. CDR1 and CDR2 (germline): SNHLY, FYNNEI. This CDR3 comprises 15 residues. The V end was cut by 3 bases, the J end by 3 bases, with 14 bases between. The DNA of the CDR3 is TGTGCCAGCAGTGAGTCGGCGGTGGGCCACTATGGCTACACCTTC. It yields the protein CASSESAVGHYGYTF. The full variable domain, its missing parts supplied by reference TRBV2 and TRBJ1-2, is EPEVTQTPSHQVTQMGQEVILRCVPISNHLYFYWYRQILGQKVEFLVSFYNNEISEKSEIFDDQFSVERPDGSNFTLKIRSTKLEDSAMYFCASSESAVGHYGYTFGSGTRLTVV.

This clone was counted many times. The J gene is TRBJ2-7, the V gene TRBV28; 9 nucleotides align to TRBD1. Germline V gene lookup returns CDR1 MDHEN and CDR2 SYDVKM. V lost 9 bases and J lost 1; bases outside the gene matches: 10. The CDR3 has 15 residues. In nucleotides, the CDR3 is TGTGCCAGTGAAGACCTAGGACAGGGGTCCTACGAGCAGTACTTC. It specifies CASEDLGQGSYEQYF.

This clone was observed many times. The chain has TRBV25-1 and TRBJ2-7; 7 positions agree with TRBD1. This CDR3 comprises 13 residues. The germline CDR1 and CDR2 sequences are MGHDK and SYGVNS. The ends lost 9 bases at V and 1 base at J; junction bases unmatched: 6. The CDR3 DNA follows: TGTGCCAGTCTGGGGACAGAGTCCTACGAGCAGTACTTC. It yields the protein CASLGTESYEQYF.

The chain has TRBV4-2 and TRBJ2-3; TRBD2 agrees at 11 bases. The V and J ends lost 3 bases and 2 bases, in that order; junction bases with no gene match: 1. CDR3 length: 15 amino acids. The germline CDR1 and CDR2 sequences are LGHNA and YNFKEQ. CDR3: CASSQGLAVTDTQYF. As DNA, the CDR3 is TGTGCCAGCAGCCAGGGACTAGCGGTCACAGATACGCAGTATTTT.

This clone was detected many times. V and J are TRBV11-2 and TRBJ2-5, with D perhaps TRBD2 (5 bases). CDR3 size: 14 residues. In germline, CDR1 is SGHAT, CDR2 FQNNGV. Trimming stripped 4 bases from V and 4 bases from J, with 13 bases between. CDR3 sequence reads: CASSSPHEGETQYF. The CDR3 region has the DNA TGTGCCAGCAGCTCACCACACGAGGGAGAGACCCAGTACTTC.

This clone was seen many times. One junction end disagrees with the germline gene, perhaps due to a read error. The chain carries TRBV5-1 and TRBJ2-7; TRBD2 agrees at 10 bases. Germline-derived CDR1 and CDR2 are SGHRS and YFSETQ. This CDR3 is built from 16 residues. CDR3 residues: CASSLVSGRASDEQYF. The CDR3 DNA sequence: TGCGCCAGCAGCTTGGTGAGCGGGAGGGCCTCCGACGAGCAGTACTTC.

This clone showed up many times. The chain is built from TRBV25-1 and TRBJ2-1; 10 nucleotides agree with TRBD1. The CDR3 is made up of 14 amino acids. Germline CDR1 and CDR2: MGHDK and SYGVNS. Trimming took 6 bases from V and 7 from J; bases not matched to a gene: 6. The CDR3 sequence: CASRYRDRGNEQFF. CDR3 in DNA: TGTGCCAGCAGATACCGGGACAGGGGAAATGAGCAGTTCTTC. Together with reference TRBV25-1 and TRBJ2-1, the CDR3 gives the full variable domain: EADIYQTPRYLVIGTGKKITLECSQTMGHDKMYWYQQDPGMELHLIHYSYGVNSTEKGDLSSESTVSRIRTEHFPLTLESARPSHTSQYLCASRYRDRGNEQFFGPGTRLTVL.

This clone was detected ten times or more. This rearrangement joins TRBV5-1 to TRBJ2-3, with a tentative D call TRBD2 (5 bases). Germline CDR1 and CDR2: SGHRS and YFSETQ. Trimming took 3 bases from V and 2 from J, leaving 10 bases between them. This CDR3 region has 14 residues. The CDR3 sequence is CASSSGLLTDTQYF. CDR3 DNA sequence: TGCGCCAGCAGCTCCGGACTTCTCACAGATACGCAGTATTTT.

V gene TRBV4-1 combines with J gene TRBJ1-2; TRBD1 aligns across 8 bases. The CDR3 has 14 residues. Unmatched junction bases numbered 6, after V lost 3 bases and J lost 6 bases. Germline V gene data show CDR1 as MGHRA and CDR2 as YSYEKL. As DNA, the CDR3 is TGCGCCAGCAGCCACGTCAGGGGGCTTGATGGCTACACCTTC. This encodes CASSHVRGLDGYTF.

This clone occurred many times. The chain carries TRBV4-1 and TRBJ2-1; 10 bases are shared with TRBD1. Germline trimming cut 4 bases from V and 7 bases from J; bases unmatched to any gene: 7. Germline-derived CDR1 and CDR2 are MGHRA and YSYEKL. The length of the CDR3 is 15 residues. The CDR3 reads CASSRSGTGVNEQFF. In DNA form, the CDR3 reads TGCGCCAGCAGCCGATCCGGGACAGGGGTTAATGAGCAGTTCTTC.

Points on this clone: Germline and junction disagree at one end, which may indicate a read error. This rearrangement joins TRBV7-3 to TRBJ2-1; 7 nucleotides match TRBD1. Germline V gene lookup returns CDR1 SGHTA and CDR2 FQGTGA. The CDR3 spans 15 residues. The chain's CDR3 is CASSSRQGLSNEQFF. The CDR3 DNA reads TGTGCGAGCAGCTCCCGACAGGGCTTGAGCAATGAGCAGTTCTTC.

At least ten counts were recorded for this clone. The CDR3 DNA follows: TGTGCCAGCAGCCCCATCGGACGGAGCTCCTATAATTCACCCCTCCACTTT. It translates to CASSPIGRSSYNSPLHF. The genes are TRBV28 and TRBJ1-6; D is undetermined. The germline V gene has CDR1 MDHEN and CDR2 SYDVKM. V lost 6 bases, J lost 0 bases, and 15 bases lay in between. This CDR3 region has 17 residues.

This clone has a count of ten or more. The chain couples TRBV7-2 to TRBJ2-5, with D unresolved. The V gene lost 5 bases and the J gene lost 0 bases, with 10 bases spanning the gap. Per germline, CDR1 SGHTA and CDR2 FQGNSA. CDR3 size: 14 residues. The CDR3 loop is CASSQTTYQETQYF. In DNA form, the CDR3 reads TGTGCCAGCAGCCAAACGACCTACCAAGAGACCCAGTACTTC.

This clone occurred a few times. V usage is TRBV4-1 and J usage is TRBJ2-1; 11 positions match TRBD2. The CDR3 spans 21 residues. Germline values: CDR1 MGHRA, CDR2 YSYEKL. V trimming: 0 bases; J trimming: 0 bases; junction bases outside the gene matches: 13. CDR3 bases: TGCGCCAGCAGCCAAGATAGTGGGCTAGCGGGAGGCCGGAGCTCCTACAATGAGCAGTTCTTC. Amino acid sequence: CASSQDSGLAGGRSSYNEQFF.

This clone was seen many times. The chain links TRBV20-1 to TRBJ2-5; 10 bases map to TRBD2. V lost 1 base, J lost 5 bases, and 7 bases stayed unmatched. The CDR3 runs to 15 residues. From germline, CDR1 is DFQATT and CDR2 SNEGSKA (reference sequence). CDR3 sequence reads: CSARASGSFDETQYF. CDR3 nucleotide sequence: TGCAGTGCTAGAGCTAGCGGGAGCTTCGATGAGACCCAGTACTTC.

This sequence joins TRBV20-1 and TRBJ1-2; 9 bases map to TRBD1. The CDR3 is 15 residues long. The trim removed 6 bases at V and 3 bases at J, leaving 11 bases unmatched. CDR1 is DFQATT and CDR2 is SNEGSKA in the germline V gene (reference sequence). CDR3 sequence reads: CSARDTGGAYYGYTF. CDR3 DNA sequence: TGCAGTGCCCGGGATACAGGGGGCGCGTACTATGGCTACACCTTC.

This clone was detected ten times or more. The gene calls are TRBV5-1 and TRBJ1-2; D possibly corresponds to TRBD1 (5 bases). This CDR3 comprises 13 residues. The V end was cut by 7 bases, the J end by 0 bases, with 10 bases between. Germline CDR1 reads SGHRS; CDR2 reads YFSETQ. The CDR3 DNA follows: TGCGCCAGCCGGGGACGTGCTAACTATGGCTACACCTTC. Encoded protein: CASRGRANYGYTF.

This clone was seen repeatedly, ten times or more. The junction and the germline gene differ at one end; a read error may be behind it. The chain employs TRBV29-1 and TRBJ2-1; no reliable D call. Germline CDR1 reads SQVTM; CDR2 reads ANQGSEA. The CDR3 consists of 11 residues. The CDR3 coding sequence is TGCAGAGTTGCTGGTTACAATGAGCAGTTCTTC. Translated, it gives CRVAGYNEQFF.

About this clone: Just one base apart from a much larger clone, this may be a read error. CDR3 sequence reads: CASSLNRGSETQYF. Written as DNA, the CDR3 is TGTGCCAGCAGCCTGAACCGGGGCTCGGAGACCCAGTACTTC. The chain employs TRBV5-4 and TRBJ2-5; D may correspond to TRBD1 or TRBD2 (5 bases each). Germline CDR1 SGHNT, CDR2 YYREEE (reference sequence). The CDR3 consists of 14 residues. The V end lost 4 bases, the J end lost 5 bases, and 15 bases lay between the germline ends.

This clone was detected many times. V gene TRBV4-1 combines with J gene TRBJ2-2, with 11 bases that match TRBD2. Germline assignment: CDR1 MGHRA and CDR2 YSYEKL. This CDR3 has 18 residues. With 4 bases clipped from V and 0 bases from J, the junction kept 7 bases outside the gene matches. The CDR3 DNA follows: TGCGCCAGCAGCCCGGGTAGCGGGAGGGTAGCGAACACCGGGGAGCTGTTTTTT. Translation: CASSPGSGRVANTGELFF.

The rearrangement joins TRBV20-1 to TRBJ2-6; D is uncertain. Trimming removed 1 base at V and 1 base at J, with 8 bases between. This CDR3 has 15 amino acids. Per the germline V gene, CDR1 is DFQATT and CDR2 is SNEGSKA (reference sequence). As DNA, the CDR3 is TGCAGTGCTAGAGTCGGACCTTCTGGGGCCAACGTCCTGACTTTC. As protein: CSARVGPSGANVLTF.